The entry below describes one T cell receptor (beta chain). This sample was included in a study of blood T cells in healthy people across ages. Study summary: For every two T cells, template switching captured about one barcoded beta molecule.

Sample-barcoded 5' priming and a J-beta primer mix drove a second PCR of about 6 to 12 cycles. A single record per CDR3 protein comes from TCRdb applying MiXCR to the 5' RACE reads. The sample includes about 1.4 million distinct CDR3 sequences, 59% of them seen just once. V was clipped by 3 bases and J by 10 bases; unmatched bases: 9. Germline V gene data show CDR1 as LNHDA and CDR2 as SQIVND (reference sequence). The CDR3 runs 15 residues. The chain couples TRBV19 to TRBJ2-1, with 10 bases identical to TRBD2. The clonotype comes from a man younger than 35 in good health. The sequenced sample consisted of blood. The chain's CDR3 is CASSIWLAGVREQFF. The DNA for the CDR3 is TGTGCCAGTAGTATTTGGCTAGCGGGAGTGAGAGAGCAGTTCTTC.